This T cell receptor beta chain derives from a study of regulatory and conventional T cells in RAG deficiency. Conventional CD4+ T cells were sorted from blood as CD25-low CD127-high cells. Data came from immunoSEQ multiplex PCR; TCRdb stores just in-frame clones and leaves some out. Of approximately 22,000 clones in the sample, approximately 96% are singletons; the top ten hold over 1%. Broader study findings: Omenn patients showed >80% Treg-Tconv overlap and shorter CDR3 lengths.

CDR3 length: 12 residues. The V end lost 2 bases, the J end lost 6 bases, and 7 bases lay between the germline ends. The germline gives CDR1 KGHSH, CDR2 LQKENI. To note about this clone: Its specificity is not known.

The same data also went into a second study, on regulatory T cells. That work adds: Primers: 52 TRBV forward and 13 TRBJ reverse. In patients, unique TRB V-J pairs were restricted and V/J usage skewed, especially in Tregs.

The material sequenced was CD25- CD4+ T cells sorted from blood. The clonotype originates from a human donor in good health. This chain connects TRBV18 to TRBJ1-2; TRBD1 is a possible D gene (6 bases). CDR3 coding DNA: TGTGCCAGCTCACCAGGGGGCGATGGCTACACCTTC. This codes for CASSPGGDGYTF.